One sample yielded the 9 T cell receptor beta chains listed below, sequenced in a study of T cells in Graves' hyperthyroidism and ophthalmopathy. From RNA transcripts, TCR beta CDR3 regions were amplified. HTBI primers drove first-round RT-PCR of the TCR CDR3. TCRdb processed the multiplex PCR reads anew with MiXCR; each CDR3 protein has one entry. The sample yields nearly 600,000 distinct CDR3 sequences, about 14% seen once. Sequenced material: blood. The receptors originated from a woman younger than 45 with Graves' hyperthyroidism that later progressed to Graves' ophthalmopathy.

The chain uses TRBV12-3 or TRBV12-4 and TRBJ1-5; TRBD1 is a possible D gene (6 bases). The CDR3 loop spans 18 amino acids. V was shortened by 2 bases and J by 4 bases, with 21 bases between the two germline ends. In nucleotides, the CDR3 is TGTGCCAGCAGTTTAATGATCCGCACAGGGTTTTGGAATCAGCCCCAGCATTTT. Its translation is CASSLMIRTGFWNQPQHF.

This clonotype has only a few counts. V usage is TRBV5-1 and J usage is TRBJ2-5; D is unresolved. The length of the CDR3 is 16 residues. The germline gives CDR1 SGHRS, CDR2 YFSETQ. V was cut by 2 bases and J by 2 bases, with 16 bases left in between. This CDR3 reads CASSFISPGVQETQYF. CDR3 sequence (DNA): TGCGCCAGCAGCTTTATTAGCCCTGGTGTTCAAGAGACCCAGTACTTC. Using reference TRBV5-1 and TRBJ2-5 for the parts outside the CDR3, the full variable domain is KAGVTQTPRYLIKTRGQQVTLSCSPISGHRSVSWYQQTPGQGLQFLFEYFSETQRNKGNFPGRFSGRQFSNSRSEMNVSTLELGDSALYLCASSFISPGVQETQYFGPGTRLLVL.

This clonotype was detected many times. This chain links TRBV6-5 with TRBJ1-4; D is unclear. The V end lost 4 bases, the J end lost 8 bases, and 14 bases lay between the germline ends. Germline CDR1 MNHEY, CDR2 SVGAGI. The CDR3 is 14 amino acids. The DNA for the CDR3 is TGTGCCAGCAGTTCGGGGAATAGTAGAGAAAAACTGTTTTTT. This codes for CASSSGNSREKLFF.

This clonotype was counted ten times or more. The V and J genes are TRBV7-2 and TRBJ2-1; 9 bases fit TRBD2. Trimming removed 1 base from V and 8 bases from J; junction bases left unmatched: 0. The germline gives CDR1 SGHTA, CDR2 FQGNSA. This CDR3 is built from 13 residues. The CDR3 DNA is TGTGCCAGCAGCTTAGGCGGGAGGGATGAGCAGTTCTTC. It codes for CASSLGGRDEQFF.

The chain carries TRBV19 and TRBJ1-1, with TRBD1 matching over 7 bases. CDR3 size: 13 residues. Germline assignment: CDR1 LNHDA and CDR2 SQIVND (reference sequence). Trimming took 5 bases from V and 5 from J; bases not matched to a gene: 5. The CDR3 region is CASSEDRTTEAFF. DNA for the CDR3: TGTGCCAGTAGTGAGGACAGGACGACTGAAGCTTTCTTT.

The chain links TRBV28 to TRBJ1-2; 10 bases fit TRBD1. This CDR3 spans 15 amino acids. V gave up 9 bases and J gave up 3 bases; unmatched junction bases: 10. From germline, CDR1 is MDHEN and CDR2 SYDVKM. CDR3 residues: CARGSGQGIDYGYTF. As DNA, the CDR3 is TGTGCCAGAGGTTCGGGACAGGGGATTGACTATGGCTACACCTTC.

This clonotype was detected many times. CDR3 sequence reads: CATSDWTSGTNTGELFF. The DNA for the CDR3 is TGTGCCACCAGTGACTGGACTAGCGGGACGAACACCGGGGAGCTGTTTTTT. The genes are TRBV24-1 and TRBJ2-2; 12 nucleotides line up with TRBD2. Germline V gives CDR1 KGHDR, CDR2 SFDVKD. This CDR3 has 17 residues. J lost 0 bases, V lost 4 bases, and 2 bases had no gene match.

Regarding this clonotype: A much more abundant neighbour one base away suggests this may be a read error. V and J are TRBV7-9 and TRBJ1-5; a possible D gene is TRBD1 (6 bases). From germline, CDR1 is SEHNR and CDR2 FQNEAQ (reference sequence). V gave up 5 bases and J gave up 4 bases, with 12 bases separating them. The CDR3 loop spans 14 amino acids. Written as DNA, the CDR3 is TGTGCCAGCAGCCCACAGGGCTGGAATCAGCCCCAGCATTTT. Translated, it gives CASSPQGWNQPQHF.

This clonotype was seen repeatedly, ten times or more. The chain has TRBV30 and TRBJ2-2; D possibly uses TRBD1 or TRBD2 (5 bases each). The CDR3 consists of 15 residues. In germline, CDR1 is GTSNPN, CDR2 SVGIG (reference sequence). V gave up 3 bases and J gave up 4 bases, with 15 bases separating them. This CDR3 is CAWRPGALATGELFF. CDR3 nucleotides: TGTGCCTGGAGGCCCGGGGCTCTGGCCACCGGGGAGCTGTTTTTT.